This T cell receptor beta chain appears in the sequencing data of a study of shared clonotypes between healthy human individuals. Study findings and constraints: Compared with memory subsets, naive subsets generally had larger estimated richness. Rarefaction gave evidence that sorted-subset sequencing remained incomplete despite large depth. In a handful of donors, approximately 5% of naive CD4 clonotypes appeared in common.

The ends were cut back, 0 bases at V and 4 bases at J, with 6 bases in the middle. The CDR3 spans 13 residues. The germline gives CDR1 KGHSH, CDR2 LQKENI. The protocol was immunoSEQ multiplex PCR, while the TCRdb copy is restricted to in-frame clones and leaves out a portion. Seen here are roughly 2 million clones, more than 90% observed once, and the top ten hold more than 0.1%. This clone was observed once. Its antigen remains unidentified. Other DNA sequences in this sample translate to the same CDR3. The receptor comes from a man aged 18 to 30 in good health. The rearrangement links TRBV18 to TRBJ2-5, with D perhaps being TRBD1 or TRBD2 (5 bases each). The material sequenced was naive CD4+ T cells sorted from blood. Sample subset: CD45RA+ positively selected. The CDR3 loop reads CASSPPGRETQYF. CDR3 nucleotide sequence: TGTGCCAGCTCACCACCGGGACGAGAGACCCAGTACTTC.